A selection of T cell receptor beta chains follows, all from one sample in a study of blood T cell repertoires in COVID-19. The protocol was immunoSEQ multiplex PCR, while the TCRdb copy is restricted to in-frame clones and leaves out a portion. The table includes 250,000 to 300,000 clones, 75% to 90% detected once. The sequenced sample consisted of PBMCs or T cells enriched from blood (not recorded which). The receptors shown here come from a woman aged 35 to 49 who had recovered from COVID-19. Each CDR3 is given with its conserved first and last residue. D genes are given only for firm matches. Where a row states a size, it is once, few, many or the class of an expanded clone; other rows omit it.

>TRBV30|NA|NA|TRBJ1-1
TGTGCCTGGAGTACCAGGAGGGACGTCGGGAACACTGAAGCTTTCTTT
CAWSTRRDVGNTEAFF
>TRBV28|NA|NA|TRBJ1-1
TGTGCCAGCAGTCCGGGGATCCGGTCTTTCTTT
CASSPGIRSFF
>TRBV9|TRBD2|NA|TRBJ2-1
TGTGCCAGCAGCGTAGAGGCTAGCGGGAGTATATATGAGCAGTTCTTC
CASSVEASGSIYEQFF
>TRBV10-3|TRBD1|NA|TRBJ1-5
TGTGCCACCAGGGGGGCCGACAATCAGCCCCAGCATTTT
CATRGADNQPQHF
>TRBV5-1|NA|few|TRBJ1-4
TGCGCCAGCAGCTTACAGGGCCAAACTAATGAAAAACTGTTTTTT
CASSLQGQTNEKLFF
>TRBV7-2|NA|NA|TRBJ1-4
TGTGCCAGCAGAGTTATTAGCCTGGACAGAGCAACTAATGAAAAACTGTTTTTT
CASRVISLDRATNEKLFF
>TRBV5-4|NA|NA|TRBJ1-1
TGTGCCAGCAGCTCGCAGGGTCATGGAGGGGATGAAGCTTTCTTT
CASSSQGHGGDEAFF
>TRBV6-5|NA|NA|TRBJ2-1
TGTGCCAGCCAAGACTTGGCGGGCCTCTCTGAGCAGTTCTTC
CASQDLAGLSEQFF
>TRBV19|TRBD2|once|TRBJ2-1
TGTGCCAGTAGTTCGAGGTGGACTAGCGGGAGCTCCTACAATGAGCAGTTCTTC
CASSSRWTSGSSYNEQFF
>TRBV5-1|TRBD1|NA|TRBJ1-6
TGCGCCAGCAGCTTGGTGACAGGGCCTAATTCACCCCTCCACTTT
CASSLVTGPNSPLHF
>TRBV19|NA|NA|TRBJ1-2
TGTGCCAGTAGTATTTTCTCCTTAGCTAACTATGGCTACACCTTC
CASSIFSLANYGYTF
>TRBV27|NA|NA|TRBJ1-4
TGTGCCAGCAGACCCCTTTCACAGGGCGAAAAACTGTTTTTT
CASRPLSQGEKLFF
>TRBV4-1|TRBD1|once|TRBJ1-6
TGCGCCAGCAGCCAGCCTAGAAGGGGGCGTAATTCACCCCTCCACTTT
CASSQPRRGRNSPLHF
>TRBV4-3|NA|NA|TRBJ2-1
TGCGCCAGCAGCCAAGATCTACCTAGCGTCTCCTACAATGAGCAGTTCTTC
CASSQDLPSVSYNEQFF
>TRBV7-3|NA|NA|TRBJ2-7
TGTGCCAGCAGCTCGAACCAGGGCTACGAGCAGTACTTC
CASSSNQGYEQYF
>TRBV28|NA|NA|TRBJ1-2
TGTGCCAGCAGTCAACCCCGACAGGCGAGTAACTATGGCTACACCTTC
CASSQPRQASNYGYTF
>TRBV10-3|NA|NA|TRBJ1-6
TGTGCCATCAGGGACAGTCAAAATAATTCACCCCTCCACTTT
CAIRDSQNNSPLHF
>TRBV18|NA|NA|TRBJ2-3
TGTGCCAGCTCACGCGGACAGAACACAGATACGCAGTATTTT
CASSRGQNTDTQYF
>TRBV5-5|NA|NA|TRBJ2-2
TGTGCCAGCAGCTTGGGGGCGACCAACACCGGGGAGCTGTTTTTT
CASSLGATNTGELFF
>TRBV5-8|TRBD1|NA|TRBJ2-5
TGTGCCAGCGGCCTAGGGGACAGCCGAGAGACCCAGTACTTC
CASGLGDSRETQYF
>TRBV27|TRBD1|NA|TRBJ1-1
TGTGCCAGCCGAGTACAGGGGTGGACTGAAGCTTTCTTT
CASRVQGWTEAFF
>TRBV20-1|TRBD1|NA|TRBJ2-7
TGCAGTGCTAGTACCGGGACAGGGGCCTACGAGCAGTACTTC
CSASTGTGAYEQYF
>TRBV12-5|NA|NA|TRBJ2-1
TGTGCTAGTGGTTTGGTACTCGGGCGGAGCGGGCTTGACAATGAGCAGTTCTTC
CASGLVLGRSGLDNEQFF
>TRBV5-1|TRBD2|NA|TRBJ2-5
TGCGCCAGCTCACTAGCGGGGGGAGAGACCCAGTACTTC
CASSLAGGETQYF
>TRBV29-1|NA|NA|TRBJ1-1
TGCAGCGTTGAGGGCAGGAACTCGAACACTGAAGCTTTCTTT
CSVEGRNSNTEAFF
>TRBV4-1|NA|NA|TRBJ2-7
TGCGCCAGCAGCCAAGGGGATTCGCATCTAGGGGTCCTCTACGAGCAGTACTTC
CASSQGDSHLGVLYEQYF
>TRBV6-5|NA|NA|TRBJ1-2
TGTGCCAGCAGTTACTCGGCAGGGGCGGCAGGTGGCTACACCTTC
CASSYSAGAAGGYTF
>TRBV14|TRBD2|once|TRBJ2-1
TGTGCCAGCAGCCAAGACAGCGGGGCCCGATGGAATGAGCAGTTCTTC
CASSQDSGARWNEQFF
>TRBV7-2|TRBD1|NA|TRBJ1-6
TGTGCCAGCAGCCAGGACAGGAGGGTCGGAAGCTCCTATAATTCACCCCTCCACTTT
CASSQDRRVGSSYNSPLHF
>TRBV7-2|NA|once|TRBJ2-3
TGTGCCAGCAGCTCCCGCCCCGGCGGGCTTTATCCAGATACGCAGTATTTT
CASSSRPGGLYPDTQYF
>TRBV7-9|TRBD2|once|TRBJ2-7
TGTGCCAGCAGCCCCCTCCTAGCGGGAGGCGGCGAGCAGTACTTC
CASSPLLAGGGEQYF
>TRBV19|NA|NA|TRBJ1-3
TGTGCCAGTAGCGACGGGGGAATTCTAAGAGCTGGAAACACCATATATTTT
CASSDGGILRAGNTIYF
>TRBV7-9|TRBD1|once|TRBJ1-1
TGTGCCAGCAGCTTAGCGGCAGGGGGCCGGGTTGAAGCTTTCTTT
CASSLAAGGRVEAFF
>TRBV28|TRBD2|NA|TRBJ2-5
TGTGCCAGCAGTTCCTCGGGGGGAAGATTCGAGACCCAGTACTTC
CASSSSGGRFETQYF
>TRBV29-1|NA|NA|TRBJ2-5
TGCAGCGTTGCTGGAGTTCGGTTCGTAGCGGTACAAGAGACCCAGTACTTC
CSVAGVRFVAVQETQYF
>TRBV6-2/TRBV6-3|TRBD2|NA|TRBJ2-2
TGTGCCAGCAGTTACTCGAACACCGGGACTAGCATCCGGCGGGAGCTGTTTTTT
CASSYSNTGTSIRRELFF
>TRBV5-1|TRBD2|NA|TRBJ2-3
TGCGCCAGCAGATCCGGGAGGGCGTTCAGCACAGATACGCAGTATTTT
CASRSGRAFSTDTQYF
>TRBV18|NA|NA|TRBJ1-2
TGTGCCAGCTCTTCTGCGGGTGGCTACACCTTC
CASSSAGGYTF
>TRBV7-9|NA|once|TRBJ1-6
TGTGCCAGCAGCCCTGACTCCCTCCTTAGGAACTCACCCCTCCACTTT
CASSPDSLLRNSPLHF
>TRBV30|NA|once|TRBJ1-4
TGTGCCTGGAGTGTAAGGGGGAATGAAAAACTGTTTTTT
CAWSVRGNEKLFF
>TRBV18|NA|NA|TRBJ1-1
TGTGCCAGCTCACCACCGGGACAGAACACTGAAGCTTTCTTT
CASSPPGQNTEAFF